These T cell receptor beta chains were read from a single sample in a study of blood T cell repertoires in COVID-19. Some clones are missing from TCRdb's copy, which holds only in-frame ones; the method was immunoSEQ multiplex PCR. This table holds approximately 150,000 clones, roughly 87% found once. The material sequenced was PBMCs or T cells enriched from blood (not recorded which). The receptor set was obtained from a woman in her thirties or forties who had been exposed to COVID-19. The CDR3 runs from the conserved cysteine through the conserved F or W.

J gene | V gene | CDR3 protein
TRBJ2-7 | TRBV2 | CAIRDTTYEQYF
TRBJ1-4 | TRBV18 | CASSGGADEKLFF
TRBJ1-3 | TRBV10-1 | CASSDSSGNTIYF
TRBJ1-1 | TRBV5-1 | CASSPGNRGSNTEAFF
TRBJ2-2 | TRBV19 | CASMERGGNTGELFF
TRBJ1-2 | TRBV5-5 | CASRITGNTGYTF
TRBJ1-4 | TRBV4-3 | CASSRGLTNEKLFF
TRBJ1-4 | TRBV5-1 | CASSLGEGGQLFF
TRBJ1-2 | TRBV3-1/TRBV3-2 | CASSQATRQDYGYTF
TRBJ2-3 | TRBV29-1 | CSVEELAGGGRKQYF
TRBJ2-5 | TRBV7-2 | CASSLTPGGGTQYF
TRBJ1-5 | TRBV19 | CASSIGAQPQHF
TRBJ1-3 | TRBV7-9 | CASSPEVPGAISGNTIYF
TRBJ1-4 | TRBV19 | CASSSTATNEKLFF
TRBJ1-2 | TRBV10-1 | CASSPGDPYGYTF
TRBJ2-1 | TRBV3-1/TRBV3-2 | CASSHTGGLYNEQFF
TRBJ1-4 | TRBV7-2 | CASSSTTTGGLIKLFF
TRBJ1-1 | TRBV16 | CASSQAPGVTEAFF
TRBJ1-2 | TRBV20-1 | CSASSAGTGEDGYTF
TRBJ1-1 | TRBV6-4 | CASSRDSGAEAFF
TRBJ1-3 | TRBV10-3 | CAISFSQGMGNTIYF
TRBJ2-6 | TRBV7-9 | CASSHSGANVLTF